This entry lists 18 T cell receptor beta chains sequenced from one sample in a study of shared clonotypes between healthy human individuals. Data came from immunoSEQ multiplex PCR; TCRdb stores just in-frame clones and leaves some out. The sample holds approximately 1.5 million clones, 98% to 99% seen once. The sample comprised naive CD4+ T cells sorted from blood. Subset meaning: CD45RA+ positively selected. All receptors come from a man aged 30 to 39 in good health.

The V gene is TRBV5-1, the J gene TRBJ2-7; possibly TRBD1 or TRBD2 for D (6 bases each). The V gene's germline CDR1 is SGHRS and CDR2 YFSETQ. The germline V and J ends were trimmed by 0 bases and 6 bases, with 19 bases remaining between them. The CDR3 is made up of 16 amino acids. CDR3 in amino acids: CASSLAFGGGRVEQYF. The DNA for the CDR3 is TGCGCCAGCAGCTTGGCCTTTGGTGGGGGGCGCGTCGAGCAGTACTTC.

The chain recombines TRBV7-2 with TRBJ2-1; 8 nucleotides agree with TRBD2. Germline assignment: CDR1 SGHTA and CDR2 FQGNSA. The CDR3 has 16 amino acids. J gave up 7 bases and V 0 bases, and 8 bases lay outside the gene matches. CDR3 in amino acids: CASSLADLAGLNEQFF. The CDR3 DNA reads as TGTGCCAGCAGCTTAGCTGATCTAGCGGGCCTTAATGAGCAGTTCTTC.

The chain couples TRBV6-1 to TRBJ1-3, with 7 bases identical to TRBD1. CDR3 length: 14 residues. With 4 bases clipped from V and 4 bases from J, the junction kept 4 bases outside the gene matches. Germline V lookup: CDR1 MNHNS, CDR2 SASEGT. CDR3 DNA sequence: TGTGCCAGCAGTGTCGGGACAGCCGGAAACACCATATATTTT. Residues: CASSVGTAGNTIYF.

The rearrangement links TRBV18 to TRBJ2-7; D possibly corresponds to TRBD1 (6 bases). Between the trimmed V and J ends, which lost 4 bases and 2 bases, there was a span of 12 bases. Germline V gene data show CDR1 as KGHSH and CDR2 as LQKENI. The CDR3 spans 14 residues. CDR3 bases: TGTGCCAGCTCACAAAACAGGGAAACCTACGAGCAGTACTTC. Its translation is CASSQNRETYEQYF. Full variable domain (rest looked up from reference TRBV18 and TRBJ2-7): NAGVMQNPRHLVRRRGQEARLRCSPMKGHSHVYWYRQLPEEGLKFMVYLQKENIIDESGMPKERFSAEFPKEGPSILRIQQVVRGDSAAYFCASSQNRETYEQYFGPGTRLTVT.

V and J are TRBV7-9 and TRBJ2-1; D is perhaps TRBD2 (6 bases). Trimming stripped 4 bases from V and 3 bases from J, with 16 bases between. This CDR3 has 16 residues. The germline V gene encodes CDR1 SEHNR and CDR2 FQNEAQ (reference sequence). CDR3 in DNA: TGTGCCAGCAGCTGGCCCTCCGGGACTGGCTACAATGAGCAGTTCTTC. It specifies CASSWPSGTGYNEQFF.

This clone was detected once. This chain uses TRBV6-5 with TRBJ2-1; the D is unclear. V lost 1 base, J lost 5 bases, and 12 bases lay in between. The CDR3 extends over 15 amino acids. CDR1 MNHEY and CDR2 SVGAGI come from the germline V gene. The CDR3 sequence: CASSYLGAWDNEQFF. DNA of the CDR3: TGTGCCAGCAGTTACTTAGGAGCTTGGGACAATGAGCAGTTCTTC.

CDR3 sequence reads: CASSSIGWALNTEAFF. CDR3 in DNA: TGTGCCAGCTCCTCGATAGGTTGGGCCCTGAACACTGAAGCTTTCTTT. This chain links TRBV18 with TRBJ1-1; unclear D gene. Germline V gives CDR1 KGHSH, CDR2 LQKENI. V lost 6 bases and J 0 bases, leaving 17 bases between the germline ends. The CDR3 extends over 16 amino acids.

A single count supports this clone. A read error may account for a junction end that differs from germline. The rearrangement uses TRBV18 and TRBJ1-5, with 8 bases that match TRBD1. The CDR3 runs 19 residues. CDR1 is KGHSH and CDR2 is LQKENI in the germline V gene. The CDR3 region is CASSPPPQGAQYSNQPQHF. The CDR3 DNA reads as TGTGCCAGCTCCCCACCCCCCCAGGGGGCTCAGTATAGCAATCAGCCCCAGCATTTT. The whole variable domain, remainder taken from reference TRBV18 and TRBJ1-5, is NAGVMQNPRHLVRRRGQEARLRCSPMKGHSHVYWYRQLPEEGLKFMVYLQKENIIDESGMPKERFSAEFPKEGPSILRIQQVVRGDSAAYFCASSPPPQGAQYSNQPQHFGDGTRLSIL.

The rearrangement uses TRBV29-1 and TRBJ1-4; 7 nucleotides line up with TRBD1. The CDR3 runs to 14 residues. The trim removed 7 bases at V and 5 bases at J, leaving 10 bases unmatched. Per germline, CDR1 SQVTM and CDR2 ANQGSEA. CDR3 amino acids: CSECAGGVNEKLFF. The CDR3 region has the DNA TGCAGCGAATGTGCAGGGGGAGTCAATGAAAAACTGTTTTTT.

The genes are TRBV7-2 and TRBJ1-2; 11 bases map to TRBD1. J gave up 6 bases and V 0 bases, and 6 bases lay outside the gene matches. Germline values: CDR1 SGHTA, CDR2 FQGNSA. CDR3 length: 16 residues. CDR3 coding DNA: TGTGCCAGCAGCTTAGCGCCAGGGACAGGGGGTAATGGCTACACCTTC. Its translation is CASSLAPGTGGNGYTF.

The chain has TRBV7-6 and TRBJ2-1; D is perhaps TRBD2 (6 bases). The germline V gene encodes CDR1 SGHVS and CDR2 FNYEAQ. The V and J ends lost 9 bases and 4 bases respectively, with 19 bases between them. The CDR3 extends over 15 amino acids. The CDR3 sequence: CASSPRRGSYNEQFF. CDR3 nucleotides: TGTGCCAGTTCCCCCCGCCGGGGGTCTTACAATGAGCAGTTCTTC.

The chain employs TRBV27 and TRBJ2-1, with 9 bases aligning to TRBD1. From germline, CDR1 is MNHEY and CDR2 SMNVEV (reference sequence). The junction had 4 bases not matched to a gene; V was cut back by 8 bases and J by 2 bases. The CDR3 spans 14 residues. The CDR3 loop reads CASQRQGAYNEQFF. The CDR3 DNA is TGTGCCAGCCAGAGACAGGGGGCCTACAATGAGCAGTTCTTC.

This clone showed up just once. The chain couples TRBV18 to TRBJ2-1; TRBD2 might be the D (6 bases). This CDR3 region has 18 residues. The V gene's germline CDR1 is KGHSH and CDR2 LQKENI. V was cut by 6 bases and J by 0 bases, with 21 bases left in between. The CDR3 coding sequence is TGTGCCAGCTCCCCCTTAGCGGTGTTAGCGGACTCCTACAATGAGCAGTTCTTC. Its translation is CASSPLAVLADSYNEQFF.

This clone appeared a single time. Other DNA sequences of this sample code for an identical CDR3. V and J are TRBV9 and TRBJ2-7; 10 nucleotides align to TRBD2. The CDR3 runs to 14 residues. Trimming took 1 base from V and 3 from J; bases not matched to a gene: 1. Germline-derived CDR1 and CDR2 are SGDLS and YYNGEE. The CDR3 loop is CASSVTSGNYEQYF. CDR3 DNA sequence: TGTGCCAGCAGCGTAACTAGCGGGAACTACGAGCAGTACTTC.

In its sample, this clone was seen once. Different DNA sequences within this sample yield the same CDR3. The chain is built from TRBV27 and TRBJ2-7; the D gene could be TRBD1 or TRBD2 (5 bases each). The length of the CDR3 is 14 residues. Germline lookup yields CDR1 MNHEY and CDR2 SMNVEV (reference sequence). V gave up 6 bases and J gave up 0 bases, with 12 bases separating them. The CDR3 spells CASSLRGDSYEQYF. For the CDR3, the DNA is TGTGCCAGCAGCCTACGAGGGGACTCCTACGAGCAGTACTTC.

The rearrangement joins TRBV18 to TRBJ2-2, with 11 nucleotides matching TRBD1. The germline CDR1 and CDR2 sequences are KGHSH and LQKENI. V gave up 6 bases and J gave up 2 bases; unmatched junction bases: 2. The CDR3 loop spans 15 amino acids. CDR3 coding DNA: TGTGCCAGCTCGTGGACAGGGGGCAACACCGGGGAGCTGTTTTTT. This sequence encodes CASSWTGGNTGELFF.

The CDR3 here is CASNPVGARDEKLFF. The CDR3, as DNA: TGCGCCAGCAACCCTGTCGGGGCGAGGGATGAAAAACTGTTTTTT. This rearrangement joins TRBV5-1 to TRBJ1-4; TRBD1 is a possible D gene (5 bases). This CDR3 contains 15 residues. Trimming left V 6 bases short and J 6 bases short, with 18 bases between. Looked up from germline, CDR1 is SGHRS and CDR2 is YFSETQ.

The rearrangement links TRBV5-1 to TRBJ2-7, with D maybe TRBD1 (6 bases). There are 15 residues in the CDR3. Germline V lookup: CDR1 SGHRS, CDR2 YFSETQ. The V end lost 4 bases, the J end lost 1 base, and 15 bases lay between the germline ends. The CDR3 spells CASSLANRASYEQYF. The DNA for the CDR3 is TGCGCCAGCAGCCTGGCTAACAGGGCTTCCTACGAGCAGTACTTC.